The clone carrying this TCR beta chain was picked up many times. Its matching antigen is unknown. For ophthalmopathy patients, the Clinical Activity Score was at least 3 and the NOSPECS grade at least 4; duration was under 3 months. The entry originates in a study of T cells in Graves' hyperthyroidism and ophthalmopathy. The overall study: Blood from the periphery was taken at initial diagnosis, before any treatment. General study points: By a 13 V-J model, ophthalmopathy was set apart from stable hyperthyroidism. In blood, most of the thyroid clonotypes expanded above 0.001 were also present.

Per the germline V gene, CDR1 is LNHDA and CDR2 is SQIVND (reference sequence). Trimming took 3 bases from V and 6 from J, leaving 15 bases between them. The CDR3 spans 15 residues. Researchers took RNA transcripts and amplified the TCR beta CDR3 regions from them. TCR CDR3 underwent first-round RT-PCR with the HTBI primer set. MiXCR was run by TCRdb on the multiplex PCR reads, yielding one entry per CDR3 protein. The table has 40,000 to 65,000 distinct CDR3 sequences, less than 50% seen once. Input material: blood. The rearrangement uses TRBV19 and TRBJ2-1; possible D gene TRBD2, 7 bases. This clonotype was sampled from a woman aged 45-65 years with Graves' ophthalmopathy. The DNA of the CDR3 is TGTGCCAGTAGTATGGGGGACTACAGGGTCAATGAGCAGTTCTTC. This translates into CASSMGDYRVNEQFF.